This TCR beta chain was identified in a study of control samples from healthy donors and cancer patients. Data came from immunoSEQ multiplex PCR; TCRdb stores just in-frame clones and leaves some out. This sample has about 160,000 clones, with about 94% found just once. Germline CDR1 reads MNHEY; CDR2 reads SMNVEV (reference sequence). Germline trimming cut 3 bases from V and 2 bases from J; bases unmatched to any gene: 4. The CDR3 sequence is 15 residues long. Sequenced sample: blood. This sequence joins TRBV27 and TRBJ2-3, with 8 nucleotides matching TRBD2. This receptor was identified in a woman aged 35 to 49 in good health. The CDR3 bases are TGTGCCAGCAGTTTCCAGCGGGGGCACACAGATACGCAGTATTTT. It codes for CASSFQRGHTDTQYF.